What follows are 17 T cell receptor beta chains derived from one specimen sequenced in a study of blood T cell repertoires in COVID-19 (TCRdb year 2020). Libraries were made using the immunoSEQ multiplex PCR assay. The source is immuneACCESS, and TCRdb retained only in-frame sequences with V and J called. Part of the clones is not carried over; for the studies checked, unresolved V genes explain less than half of this, and the remainder is unexplained. The sample profile shows around 260,000 clones; roughly nine tenths of them were found once. Over 2% of the sample comes from the top ten. Material: peripheral blood. Every receptor here comes from a woman in her twenties or thirties with COVID-19, enrolled during active disease.

The chain employs TRBV28 and TRBJ1-2, with 7 bases lining up with TRBD1. The CDR3 is made up of 14 amino acids. Germline V gene data show CDR1 as MDHEN and CDR2 as SYDVKM. Germline trimming cut 6 bases from V and 2 bases from J; bases unmatched to any gene: 6. DNA of the CDR3: TGTGCCAGCAGGTATACAGGGGCCAACTATGGCTACACCTTC. It specifies CASRYTGANYGYTF.

As concerns this clone: Other DNA sequences of this sample code for an identical CDR3. This chain joins TRBV5-1 and TRBJ2-7; possibly TRBD1 for D (5 bases). Between the trimmed V and J ends, which lost 0 bases and 3 bases, there was a span of 10 bases. This CDR3 comprises 14 residues. CDR1 is SGHRS and CDR2 is YFSETQ in the germline V gene. As DNA, the CDR3 is TGCGCCAGCAGCTTGGGTCAGGGCTTCTACGAGCAGTACTTC. Translating gives CASSLGQGFYEQYF.

The rearrangement links TRBV30 to TRBJ1-1, with D hard to call. V lost 3 bases and J lost 1, with 9 bases in between. Germline V CDR1 and CDR2: GTSNPN, SVGIG (reference sequence). The CDR3 runs to 13 residues. CDR3 loop: CAWRRLTNTEAFF. The CDR3 bases are TGTGCCTGGAGGAGACTGACGAACACTGAAGCTTTCTTT.

The chain has TRBV18 and TRBJ1-2, with TRBD1 matching 7 bases. The V and J ends lost 6 bases and 0 bases, in that order; junction bases with no gene match: 7. Germline V gene sequence: CDR1 KGHSH, CDR2 LQKENI. This CDR3 region has 15 residues. The CDR3 is CASSLDREANYGYTF. The CDR3 DNA sequence: TGTGCCAGCTCGCTTGACAGGGAAGCTAACTATGGCTACACCTTC. The full variable domain, in which reference TRBV18 and TRBJ1-2 provide the parts outside the CDR3, is NAGVMQNPRHLVRRRGQEARLRCSPMKGHSHVYWYRQLPEEGLKFMVYLQKENIIDESGMPKERFSAEFPKEGPSILRIQQVVRGDSAAYFCASSLDREANYGYTFGSGTRLTVV.

V is TRBV27 and J is TRBJ2-7, with 13 bases identical to TRBD2. J was trimmed by 3 bases and V by 5 bases; bases with no gene match: 4. From germline, CDR1 is MNHEY and CDR2 SMNVEV (reference sequence). This CDR3 region has 15 residues. CDR3 sequence: CASSLGLAGLYEQYF. CDR3 DNA sequence: TGTGCCAGCAGTCTGGGACTAGCGGGACTCTACGAGCAGTACTTC.

The chain couples TRBV27 to TRBJ2-1, with 7 bases identical to TRBD2. This CDR3 comprises 14 residues. Germline loops: CDR1 MNHEY, CDR2 SMNVEV (reference sequence). With 2 bases clipped from V and 14 bases from J, the junction kept 12 bases outside the gene matches. The DNA for the CDR3 is TGTGCCAGCAGTTTAGCGCTTTCGGCGGGAGAAAAGTTCTTC. Translation gives CASSLALSAGEKFF.

The rearrangement links TRBV29-1 to TRBJ2-1; TRBD1 is a possible D gene (5 bases). Germline V gene lookup returns CDR1 SQVTM and CDR2 ANQGSEA. The CDR3 totals 13 residues. V lost 7 bases, J lost 2 bases, and 12 bases lay in between. Written as DNA, the CDR3 is TGCAGCGCCGGACAAGGGGCCTACAATGAGCAGTTCTTC. Amino acids: CSAGQGAYNEQFF.

V gene TRBV19 combines with J gene TRBJ2-7; D is ambiguous. With 6 bases removed from V and 2 bases from J, the gap between germline ends came to 14 bases. Per the germline V gene, CDR1 is LNHDA and CDR2 is SQIVND (reference sequence). The CDR3 length is 14 residues. DNA for the CDR3: TGTGCCAGTAGCCCACTTTATCCTCCCTACGAGCAGTACTTC. It yields the protein CASSPLYPPYEQYF.

This clone showed up just once. The chain uses TRBV18 and TRBJ1-1; no definite D call. This CDR3 region has 13 residues. CDR1 and CDR2 (germline): KGHSH, LQKENI. The germline V and J ends were trimmed by 6 bases and 0 bases, with 8 bases remaining between them. The CDR3 DNA reads TGTGCCAGCTCCACGGTAATGAACACTGAAGCTTTCTTT. This codes for CASSTVMNTEAFF.

The chain is built from TRBV19 and TRBJ2-3; TRBD1 might be the D (5 bases). Germline values: CDR1 LNHDA, CDR2 SQIVND (reference sequence). The CDR3 runs 16 residues. V lost 7 bases and J lost 2, with 19 bases in between. The CDR3 here is CASTPPGAENTDTQYF. CDR3 bases: TGTGCCAGTACCCCCCCTGGGGCAGAGAACACAGATACGCAGTATTTT.

The chain combines TRBV4-2 with TRBJ1-2, with D possibly matching TRBD1 (5 bases). This CDR3 contains 13 residues. Germline CDR1 and CDR2: LGHNA and YNFKEQ. Trimming shortened V by 6 bases and J by 8 bases, and 16 bases separated the two germline ends. CDR3 sequence (DNA): TGTGCCAGCAGGACCCCAGGGATCGAGGGCTACACCTTC. Translated, it gives CASRTPGIEGYTF.

In regard to this clone: The same CDR3 also results from other DNA sequences found in this sample. This chain joins TRBV19 and TRBJ1-5, with D tentatively TRBD1 (6 bases). V lost 1 base to trimming and J lost 1 base, with 8 bases between them. This CDR3 region has 15 residues. CDR1 is LNHDA, CDR2 SQIVND, per germline (reference sequence). This chain's CDR3 is CASSIAQGSNQPQHF. CDR3 sequence (DNA): TGTGCCAGTAGTATAGCCCAGGGGAGCAATCAGCCCCAGCATTTT.

The rearrangement joins TRBV19 to TRBJ2-1; D uncertain. CDR1 is LNHDA, CDR2 SQIVND, per germline (reference sequence). This CDR3 comprises 12 residues. The V and J ends lost 4 bases and 5 bases respectively, with 6 bases between them. The CDR3 reads CASSSGDNEQFF. The CDR3 bases are TGTGCCAGTAGTAGCGGAGACAATGAGCAGTTCTTC.

The CDR3, as DNA: TGTGCCAGCAGCTTAGAAGGTCGGGGAAGAGCTTTCTTT. Protein sequence: CASSLEGRGRAFF. This sequence joins TRBV11-2 and TRBJ1-1; no clear D gene. Trimming stripped 0 bases from V and 10 bases from J, with 12 bases between. The CDR3 length is 13 residues. Looked up from germline, CDR1 is SGHAT and CDR2 is FQNNGV.

The CDR3 protein is CASSFRASGRNEQFF. The CDR3 DNA sequence: TGTGCCAGCAGCTTTAGGGCTAGCGGGAGGAATGAGCAGTTCTTC. The J gene is TRBJ2-1, the V gene TRBV7-3, with TRBD2 matching 11 bases. Germline values: CDR1 SGHTA, CDR2 FQGTGA. The CDR3 runs to 15 residues. The ends lost 3 bases at V and 7 bases at J; junction bases unmatched: 5.

The chain combines TRBV11-2 with TRBJ1-4; D possibly corresponds to TRBD1 (5 bases). Germline V gene lookup returns CDR1 SGHAT and CDR2 FQNNGV. The CDR3 extends over 16 amino acids. The germline V and J ends were trimmed by 5 bases and 7 bases, with 20 bases remaining between them. DNA for the CDR3: TGTGCCAGCAGCCCCTTATCGGGGGGTTGGGGTGAAAAACTGTTTTTT. It translates to CASSPLSGGWGEKLFF.

V is TRBV6-4 and J is TRBJ1-1; D uncertain. The germline V gene encodes CDR1 MRHNA and CDR2 SNTAGT. This CDR3 has 14 residues. The germline V and J ends were trimmed by 3 bases and 1 base, with 9 bases remaining between them. The CDR3 protein is CASSEEGSNTEAFF. The CDR3 DNA follows: TGTGCCAGCAGTGAGGAGGGTTCGAACACTGAAGCTTTCTTT.